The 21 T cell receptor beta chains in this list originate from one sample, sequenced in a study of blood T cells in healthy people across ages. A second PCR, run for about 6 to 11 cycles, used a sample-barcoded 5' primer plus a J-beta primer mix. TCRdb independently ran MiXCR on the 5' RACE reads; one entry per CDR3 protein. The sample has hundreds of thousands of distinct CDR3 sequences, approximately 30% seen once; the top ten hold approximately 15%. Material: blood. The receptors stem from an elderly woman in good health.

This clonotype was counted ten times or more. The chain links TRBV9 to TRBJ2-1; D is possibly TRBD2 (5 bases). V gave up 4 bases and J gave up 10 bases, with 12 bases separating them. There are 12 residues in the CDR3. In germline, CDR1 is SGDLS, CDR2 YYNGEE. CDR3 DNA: TGTGCCAGCAGCTCTGGACTTAGGGAGCAGTTCTTC. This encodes CASSSGLREQFF.

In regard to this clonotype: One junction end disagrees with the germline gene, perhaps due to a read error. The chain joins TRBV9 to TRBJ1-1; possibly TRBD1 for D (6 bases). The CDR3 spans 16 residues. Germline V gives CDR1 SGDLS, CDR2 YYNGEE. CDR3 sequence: CANSVSSGVVDTEAFF. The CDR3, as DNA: TGTGCCAACAGCGTCTCCTCAGGGGTAGTAGACACTGAAGCTTTCTTT.

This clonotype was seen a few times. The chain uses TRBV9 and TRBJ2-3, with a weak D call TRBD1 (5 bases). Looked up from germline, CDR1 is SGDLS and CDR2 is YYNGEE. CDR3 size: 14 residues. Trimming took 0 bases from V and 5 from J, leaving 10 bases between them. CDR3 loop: CASSVARVGDTQYF. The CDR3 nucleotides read TGTGCCAGCAGCGTAGCCAGGGTTGGAGATACGCAGTATTTT.

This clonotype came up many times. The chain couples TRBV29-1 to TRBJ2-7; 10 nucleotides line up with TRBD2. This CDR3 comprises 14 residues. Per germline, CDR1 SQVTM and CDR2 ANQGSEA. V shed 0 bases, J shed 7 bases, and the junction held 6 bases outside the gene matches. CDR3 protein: CSVEDPASGGEQYF. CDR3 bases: TGCAGCGTTGAAGATCCCGCTAGCGGGGGAGAGCAGTACTTC.

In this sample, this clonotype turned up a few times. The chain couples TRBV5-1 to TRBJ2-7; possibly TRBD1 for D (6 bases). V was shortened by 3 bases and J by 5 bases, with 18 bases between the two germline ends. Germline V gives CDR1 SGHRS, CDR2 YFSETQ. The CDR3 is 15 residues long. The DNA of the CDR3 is TGCGCCAGCAGCTGGGGAGACAGGAAAGGAGACGAGCAGTACTTC. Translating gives CASSWGDRKGDEQYF.

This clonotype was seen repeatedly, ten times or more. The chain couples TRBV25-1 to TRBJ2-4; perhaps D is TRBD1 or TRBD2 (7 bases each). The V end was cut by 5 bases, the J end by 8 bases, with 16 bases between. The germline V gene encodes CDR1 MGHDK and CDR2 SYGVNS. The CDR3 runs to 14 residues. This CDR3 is CASSPTGREDIQYF. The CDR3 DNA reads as TGTGCCAGCAGTCCGACAGGGAGGGAAGACATTCAGTACTTC.

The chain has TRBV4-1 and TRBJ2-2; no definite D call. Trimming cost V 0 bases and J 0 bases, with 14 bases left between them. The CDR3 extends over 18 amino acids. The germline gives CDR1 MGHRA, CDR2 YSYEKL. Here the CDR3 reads CASSQEIPLTANTGELFF. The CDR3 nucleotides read TGCGCCAGCAGCCAAGAGATCCCCCTGACTGCGAACACCGGGGAGCTGTTTTTT.

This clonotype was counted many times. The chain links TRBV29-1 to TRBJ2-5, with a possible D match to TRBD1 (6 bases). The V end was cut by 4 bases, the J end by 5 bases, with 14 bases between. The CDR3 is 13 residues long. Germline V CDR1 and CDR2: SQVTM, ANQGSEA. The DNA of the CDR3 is TGCAGCGTTGCGGCAGGGGAGTGGGAGACCCAGTACTTC. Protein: CSVAAGEWETQYF.

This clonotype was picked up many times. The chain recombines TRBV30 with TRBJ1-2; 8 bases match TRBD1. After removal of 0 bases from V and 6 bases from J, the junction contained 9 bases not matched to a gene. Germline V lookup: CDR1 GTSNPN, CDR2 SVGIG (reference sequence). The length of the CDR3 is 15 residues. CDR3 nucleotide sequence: TGTGCCTGGAGTGTACCGTCAGGGGGCAAGGATGGCTACACCTTC. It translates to CAWSVPSGGKDGYTF.

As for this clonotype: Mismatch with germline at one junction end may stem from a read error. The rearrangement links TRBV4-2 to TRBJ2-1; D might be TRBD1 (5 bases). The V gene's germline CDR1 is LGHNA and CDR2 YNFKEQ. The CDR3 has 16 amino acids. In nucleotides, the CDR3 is TGTGCCAGCAACCAAGGGGTAGGTAGCTCCTACAATGAGCAGTTCTTC. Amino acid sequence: CASNQGVGSSYNEQFF.

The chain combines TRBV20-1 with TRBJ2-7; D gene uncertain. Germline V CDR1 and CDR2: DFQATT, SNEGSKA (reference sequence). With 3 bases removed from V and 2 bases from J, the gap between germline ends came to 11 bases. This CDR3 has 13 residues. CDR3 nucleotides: TGCAGTGCTAGTATGTCCCTCCCCTACGAGCAGTACTTC. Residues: CSASMSLPYEQYF.

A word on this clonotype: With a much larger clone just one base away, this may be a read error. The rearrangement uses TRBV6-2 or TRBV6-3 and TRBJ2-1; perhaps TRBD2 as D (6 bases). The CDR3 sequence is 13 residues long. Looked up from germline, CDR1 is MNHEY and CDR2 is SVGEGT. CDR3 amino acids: CTSMAGGWNEQFF. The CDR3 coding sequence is TGTACCAGCATGGCTGGGGGGTGGAATGAGCAGTTCTTC.

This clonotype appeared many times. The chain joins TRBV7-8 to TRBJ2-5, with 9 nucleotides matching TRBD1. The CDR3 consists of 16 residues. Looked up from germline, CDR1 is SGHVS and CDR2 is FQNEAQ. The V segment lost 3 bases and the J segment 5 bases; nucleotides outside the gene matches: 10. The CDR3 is CASSFRDRVGGETQYF. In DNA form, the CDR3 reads TGTGCCAGCAGCTTCCGGGACAGGGTCGGTGGGGAGACCCAGTACTTC. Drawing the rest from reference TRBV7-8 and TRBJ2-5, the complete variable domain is GAGVSQSPRYKVAKRGQDVALRCDPISGHVSLFWYQQALGQGPEFLTYFQNEAQLDKSGLPSDRFFAERPEGSVSTLKIQRTQQEDSAVYLCASSFRDRVGGETQYFGPGTRLLVL.

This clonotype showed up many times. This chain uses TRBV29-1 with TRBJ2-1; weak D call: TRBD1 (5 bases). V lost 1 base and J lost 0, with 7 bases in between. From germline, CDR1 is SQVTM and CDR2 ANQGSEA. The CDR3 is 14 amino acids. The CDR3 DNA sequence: TGCAGCGTTGAAGGCAGGGCCTCCTACAATGAGCAGTTCTTC. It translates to CSVEGRASYNEQFF.

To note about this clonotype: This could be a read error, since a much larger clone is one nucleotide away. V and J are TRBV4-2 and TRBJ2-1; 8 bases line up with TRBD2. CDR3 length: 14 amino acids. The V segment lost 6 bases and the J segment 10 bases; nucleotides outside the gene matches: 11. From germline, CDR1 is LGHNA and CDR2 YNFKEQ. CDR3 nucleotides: TGTGCCAGCAGTCGGACTAGCCCCCCAATCGAGCAGTTCTTC. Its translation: CASSRTSPPIEQFF.

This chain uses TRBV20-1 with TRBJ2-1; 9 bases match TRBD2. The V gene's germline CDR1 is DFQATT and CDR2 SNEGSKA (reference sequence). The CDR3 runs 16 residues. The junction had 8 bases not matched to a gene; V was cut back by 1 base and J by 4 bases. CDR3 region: CSARAPRLAEYNEQFF. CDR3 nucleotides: TGCAGTGCTAGAGCTCCGAGACTAGCGGAATACAATGAGCAGTTCTTC.

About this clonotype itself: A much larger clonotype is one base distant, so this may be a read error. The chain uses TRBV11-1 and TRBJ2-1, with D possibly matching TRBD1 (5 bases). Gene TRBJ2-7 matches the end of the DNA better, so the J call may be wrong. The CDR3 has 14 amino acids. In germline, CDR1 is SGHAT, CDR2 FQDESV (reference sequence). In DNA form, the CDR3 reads TGTGCCAGCAGCTTAGGGTGGGCGGACAATGAGCAGTACTTC. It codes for CASSLGWADNEQYF.

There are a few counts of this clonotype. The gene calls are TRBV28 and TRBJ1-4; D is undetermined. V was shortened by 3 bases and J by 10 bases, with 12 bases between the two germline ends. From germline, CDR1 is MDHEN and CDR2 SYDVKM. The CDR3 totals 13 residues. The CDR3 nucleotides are TGTGCCAGCAGTTTCGACTTGAGAGGAAAACTGTTTTTT. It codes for CASSFDLRGKLFF. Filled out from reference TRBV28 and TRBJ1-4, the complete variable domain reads DVKVTQSSRYLVKRTGEKVFLECVQDMDHENMFWYRQDPGLGLRLIYFSYDVKMKEKGDIPEGYSVSREKKERFSLILESASTNQTSMYLCASSFDLRGKLFFGSGTQLSVL.

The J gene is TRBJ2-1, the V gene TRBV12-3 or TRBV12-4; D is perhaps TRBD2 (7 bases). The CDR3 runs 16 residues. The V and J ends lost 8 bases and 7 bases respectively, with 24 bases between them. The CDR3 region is CASSWGGHLSRNEQFF. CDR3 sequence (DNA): TGTGCCAGCTCATGGGGGGGACACCTCTCGAGAAATGAGCAGTTCTTC.

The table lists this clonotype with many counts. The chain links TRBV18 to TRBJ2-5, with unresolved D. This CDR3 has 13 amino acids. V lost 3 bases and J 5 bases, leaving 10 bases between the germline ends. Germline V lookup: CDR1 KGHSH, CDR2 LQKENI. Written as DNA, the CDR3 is TGTGCCAGCTCACCGTCCCGAAAGGAGACCCAGTACTTC. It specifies CASSPSRKETQYF.

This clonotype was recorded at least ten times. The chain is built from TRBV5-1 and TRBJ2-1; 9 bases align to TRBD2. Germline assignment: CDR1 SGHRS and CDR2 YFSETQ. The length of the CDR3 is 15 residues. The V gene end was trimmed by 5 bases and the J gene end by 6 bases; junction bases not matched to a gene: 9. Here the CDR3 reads CASSLAGALVNEQFF. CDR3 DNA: TGCGCCAGCAGTTTAGCGGGGGCTCTTGTCAATGAGCAGTTCTTC.